This T cell receptor beta chain was identified in a study of molecular identifiers for immune sequencing clone quantification (dated by TCRdb to the late 2010s). Broadly, across the study: In a replicate experiment, RNA from approximately 22,000 or 94,000 naive CD8 T cells was split into five aliquots, four of which were sequenced. The study was a methods study using CD8 T cells to benchmark molecular-identifier clustering-based TCR repertoire sequencing (MIDCIRS) and TCR RNA copy counting. Overall study outcomes, separate from this receptor: Spiked-in Jurkat TCR RNA equal to a single cell's worth was reported to be detectable even within 1,100,000 naive CD8 T cells. Without barcode sub-clustering, chimeric consensus sequences inflated TCR diversity; chimeras reached as high as 47%. Modeling estimated 2.5 to 3.5 recovered TCR RNA copies per cell, compared with about 10 by digital PCR, which implies around 30% capture efficiency. The naive libraries included spiked-in Jurkat TCR RNA (about nine copies' worth), and this Jurkat TCR RNA is not part of the donor repertoire. Highly expanded clone sizes could be underestimated if identical TCR molecules share a barcode. In CMV-specific effector cells, clones with more than 20 RNA copies accounted for over 98% of molecules, whereas in naive cells such clones accounted for under 1%.

Including the terminal cysteine and phenylalanine, the CDR3 comprises 16 residues. Just CDR3 DNA is preserved here, 48 bases in frame from base 1. At the junction V is shortened by 5 bases and J by 0 bases, with 15 bases in between. Based on the germline V gene, the CDR1 and CDR2 sequences are KGHSH and LQKENI. Receptor libraries were prepared by PCR. The listed sequencing device is Illumina HiSeq 4000. Bulk TCR libraries were made following a previously described method, with the TCR primers given in Table S5. Purification of total RNA was performed with the Qiagen AllPrep DNA/RNA kit. Before analysis, reads from multiple sequencing runs of the same library were pooled. On the study's bioinformatics: Reads were retained only if an exact TCR constant sequence was present, and the retained reads were trimmed to 150 nt and grouped according to their 12-nt molecular barcodes. Reads in each barcode group were sub-clustered using a 15% Levenshtein threshold, and a quality-weighted consensus sequence was built for each RNA molecule. Non-functional sequences were discarded, and so were lower-count sequences lying one edit away from another sequence. On the basis of fitting two negative binomial distributions, barcode sub-clusters with fewer than 20% of the maximum read count were discarded. The raw public reads went through TCRdb reprocessing: fastp at Q25, MiXCR clone calling, in-frame beta chains kept. Each record represents a unique CDR3 protein, reported with the most common genes and DNA among its rows. The V and J calls shown here were made by TCRdb, not taken from the authors' results. The table for this sample lists about 640,000 distinct CDR3 sequences; about 20% of them were counted only once. The leading ten clones occupy roughly 0.9% of the sample.

Libraries of naive CD8 T cells were built from anywhere between about 17,000 and 1,000,000 sorted cells, with 10%, 30% or 50% of the purified RNA used. On a BD FACSAria II, naive CD8 T cells were FACS-sorted as CD8+CD4-CCR7+CD45RA+ and collected into RLT Plus buffer. To test detection sensitivity, Jurkat RNA equal to ten TCR copies was added to samples of about 20,000-1,000,000 naive CD8 T cells. CD8 T cells were enriched with RosetteSep CD8+ T Cell Enrichment Cocktail and Ficoll-Paque, followed by ACK red cell lysis. To note about this clonotype: What this receptor recognizes is not known. Per-base qualities were not stored, and no clone one base away is much larger.

The sample consisted of naive CD8+ T cells from blood, with Jurkat cell RNA spiked in. The sample's cell subset or site label, in plain terms: FACS-sorted CD8+CD4-CCR7+CD45RA+ naive T cells. This sequence originates from a human donor in good health. Some libraries in this study had Jurkat cell RNA spiked in. The rearrangement combines TRBV18 with TRBJ2-3; the D gene is not confidently resolved. The sequenced DNA is TGTGCCAGCTCATCCGTCCTGGAATCTAGCACAGATACGCAGTATTTT. This translates into CASSSVLESSTDTQYF.